Listed below are T cell receptor beta chains from one sample, sequenced in a study of PD-1 blockade in classical Hodgkin lymphoma. The data were produced by immunoSEQ multiplex PCR, yet TCRdb's version contains in-frame clones alone and is incomplete. The table shows around 93,000 clones, with 78% occurring only once. Source: peripheral blood mononuclear cells (PBMCs), taken before the fourth cycle of nivolumab. Receptors originate from a human donor with classical Hodgkin lymphoma. The CDR3 runs from the conserved cysteine through the conserved F or W. The D gene is left open where the match is weak. Not all rows give a size; the values are once, few, many and, for expanded clones, a class.

J gene: TRBJ1-1
clone size: few
D gene: -
V gene: TRBV4-1
CDR3 protein: CASSQDENTEAFF
CDR3 DNA: TGCGCCAGCAGCCAAGATGAAAACACTGAAGCTTTCTTT

J gene: TRBJ1-1
clone size: -
D gene: TRBD1
V gene: TRBV5-4
CDR3 protein: CASSPRQGEGAEAFF
CDR3 DNA: TGTGCCAGCAGCCCAAGACAGGGTGAGGGAGCTGAAGCTTTCTTT

J gene: TRBJ2-7
clone size: once
D gene: -
V gene: TRBV7-9
CDR3 protein: CASSLVPDSYEQYF
CDR3 DNA: TGTGCCAGCAGCTTAGTCCCTGACTCCTACGAGCAGTACTTC

J gene: TRBJ2-3
clone size: few
D gene: -
V gene: TRBV5-1
CDR3 protein: CASKTAGRDTQYF
CDR3 DNA: TGCGCCAGCAAGACGGCGGGCCGAGATACGCAGTATTTT

J gene: TRBJ2-7
clone size: -
D gene: -
V gene: TRBV29-1
CDR3 protein: CSVEVGGKPYEQYF
CDR3 DNA: TGCAGCGTTGAGGTCGGCGGGAAACCCTACGAGCAGTACTTC

J gene: TRBJ2-2
clone size: -
D gene: TRBD1
V gene: TRBV6-4
CDR3 protein: CASSGTGQGTNTGELFF
CDR3 DNA: TGTGCCAGCAGTGGCACCGGACAGGGAACGAACACCGGGGAGCTGTTTTTT

J gene: TRBJ2-7
clone size: few
D gene: TRBD2
V gene: TRBV4-2
CDR3 protein: CASSLGLAGAEQYF
CDR3 DNA: TGTGCCAGCAGCCTAGGACTAGCGGGAGCCGAGCAGTACTTC

J gene: TRBJ1-4
clone size: -
D gene: -
V gene: TRBV10-3
CDR3 protein: CAISAHATNEKLFF
CDR3 DNA: TGTGCCATCAGTGCCCACGCAACTAATGAAAAACTGTTTTTT

J gene: TRBJ1-5
clone size: many
D gene: -
V gene: TRBV6-1
CDR3 protein: CASSEAREMPQHF
CDR3 DNA: TGTGCCAGCAGTGAAGCGAGGGAAATGCCCCAGCATTTT

J gene: TRBJ1-1
clone size: -
D gene: -
V gene: TRBV2
CDR3 protein: CASSAVQGLNTEAFF
CDR3 DNA: TGTGCCAGCAGTGCAGTCCAGGGCCTGAACACTGAAGCTTTCTTT

J gene: TRBJ2-5
clone size: -
D gene: -
V gene: TRBV27
CDR3 protein: CASSSYRARGETQYF
CDR3 DNA: TGTGCCAGCAGTTCCTACCGGGCCAGGGGAGAGACCCAGTACTTC

J gene: TRBJ1-5
clone size: many
D gene: -
V gene: TRBV6-5
CDR3 protein: CASRTGNQPQHF
CDR3 DNA: TGTGCCAGCAGAACAGGCAATCAGCCCCAGCATTTT

J gene: TRBJ1-5
clone size: once
D gene: TRBD1
V gene: TRBV27
CDR3 protein: CASSSGTGFRNQPQHF
CDR3 DNA: TGTGCCAGCAGTTCCGGGACAGGGTTTCGCAATCAGCCCCAGCATTTT

J gene: TRBJ2-7
clone size: -
D gene: TRBD2
V gene: TRBV7-3
CDR3 protein: CASSLGLAGYEQYF
CDR3 DNA: TGTGCCAGCAGCTTGGGGCTAGCGGGATACGAGCAGTACTTC

J gene: TRBJ2-3
clone size: -
D gene: TRBD2
V gene: TRBV7-2
CDR3 protein: CASSTQGLAGLTDTQYF
CDR3 DNA: TGTGCCAGCAGCACCCAAGGACTAGCGGGACTCACAGATACGCAGTATTTT

J gene: TRBJ2-2
clone size: -
D gene: -
V gene: TRBV19
CDR3 protein: CASSYSQGLSNTGELFF
CDR3 DNA: TGTGCCAGTAGCTATTCACAGGGTCTGTCTAACACCGGGGAGCTGTTTTTT

J gene: TRBJ1-2
clone size: -
D gene: TRBD1
V gene: TRBV4-2
CDR3 protein: CASSQTDRVEGYTF
CDR3 DNA: TGTGCCAGCAGCCAAACGGACAGGGTCGAAGGCTACACCTTC

J gene: TRBJ1-6
clone size: -
D gene: -
V gene: TRBV6-5
CDR3 protein: CASRPLQGPNSPLHF
CDR3 DNA: TGTGCCAGCCGCCCCCTACAGGGCCCAAATTCACCCCTCCACTTT

J gene: TRBJ2-3
clone size: -
D gene: TRBD2
V gene: TRBV5-1
CDR3 protein: CASSLGLAGGRRDTQYF
CDR3 DNA: TGCGCCAGCAGCTTGGGGCTAGCGGGAGGGCGACGGGATACGCAGTATTTT

J gene: TRBJ2-7
clone size: -
D gene: -
V gene: TRBV11-1
CDR3 protein: CASSFWTSTYEQYF
CDR3 DNA: TGTGCCAGCAGCTTCTGGACAAGTACCTACGAGCAGTACTTC

J gene: TRBJ1-6
clone size: -
D gene: TRBD1
V gene: TRBV5-1
CDR3 protein: CASSAGQGGHSPLHF
CDR3 DNA: TGCGCCAGCAGCGCTGGACAGGGAGGGCATTCACCCCTCCACTTT

J gene: TRBJ1-1
clone size: -
D gene: TRBD1
V gene: TRBV6-1
CDR3 protein: CASSRQGANTEAFF
CDR3 DNA: TGTGCCAGCTCCCGCCAGGGGGCGAACACTGAAGCTTTCTTT

J gene: TRBJ1-5
clone size: -
D gene: -
V gene: TRBV4-1
CDR3 protein: CASSLAGEVSNQPQHF
CDR3 DNA: TGCGCCAGCAGCCTAGCGGGGGAGGTTAGCAATCAGCCCCAGCATTTT

J gene: TRBJ1-2
clone size: -
D gene: TRBD1
V gene: TRBV6-5
CDR3 protein: CASSGPRGADYGYTF
CDR3 DNA: TGTGCCAGCAGTGGTCCCAGGGGGGCCGACTATGGCTACACCTTC

J gene: TRBJ1-5
clone size: -
D gene: -
V gene: TRBV15
CDR3 protein: CATSRDLGGDQPQHF
CDR3 DNA: TGTGCCACCAGCAGAGATCTGGGGGGGGATCAGCCCCAGCATTTT

J gene: TRBJ2-5
clone size: -
D gene: -
V gene: TRBV6-1
CDR3 protein: CASSEVFGVETQYF
CDR3 DNA: TGTGCCAGCAGTGAAGTTTTCGGGGTCGAGACCCAGTACTTC

J gene: TRBJ2-3
clone size: -
D gene: -
V gene: TRBV7-2
CDR3 protein: CASSLGPLTDTQYF
CDR3 DNA: TGTGCCAGCAGCTTAGGCCCCCTCACAGATACGCAGTATTTT

J gene: TRBJ1-5
clone size: -
D gene: -
V gene: TRBV28
CDR3 protein: CASQVWNRFNQPQHF
CDR3 DNA: TGTGCCAGCCAAGTTTGGAACAGGTTCAATCAGCCCCAGCATTTT

J gene: TRBJ1-1
clone size: -
D gene: TRBD1
V gene: TRBV28
CDR3 protein: CASTSDRDTEAFF
CDR3 DNA: TGTGCCAGCACTTCCGACAGGGACACTGAAGCTTTCTTT

J gene: TRBJ2-7
clone size: few
D gene: -
V gene: TRBV12-5
CDR3 protein: CASGLTPLTEQYF
CDR3 DNA: TGTGCTAGTGGTTTGACCCCCCTGACTGAGCAGTACTTC